This passage covers 19 T cell receptor beta chains from one sample sequenced in a study of blood T cell repertoires in COVID-19. The data were produced by immunoSEQ multiplex PCR, yet TCRdb's version contains in-frame clones alone and is incomplete. This table has under 70,000 clones, 90% appearing once. What was sequenced was peripheral blood. The receptors here all came from a man in his 60s with active COVID-19.

The V and J genes are TRBV7-3 and TRBJ2-5; 7 nucleotides agree with TRBD2. The J segment lost 5 bases and the V segment lost 2 bases, leaving 8 bases of the junction unmatched. The germline gives CDR1 SGHTA, CDR2 FQGTGA. The CDR3 is 15 amino acids. As DNA, the CDR3 is TGTGCCAGCAGCTTACTCCCAGCCGGGGGGGAGACCCAGTACTTC. Amino acids: CASSLLPAGGETQYF.

The chain joins TRBV5-1 to TRBJ2-7; the match to TRBD1 covers 7 bases. This CDR3 has 16 residues. V lost 4 bases to trimming and J lost 7 bases; unmatched junction nucleotides: 17. CDR1 and CDR2 (germline): SGHRS, YFSETQ. The chain's CDR3 is CASSALAGTARREQYF. The DNA for the CDR3 is TGCGCCAGCAGCGCGTTAGCCGGGACAGCGAGGAGGGAGCAGTACTTC.

This clone was seen just once. CDR3: CASSVGLNTGELFF. CDR3 DNA sequence: TGTGCCAGTAGTGTCGGACTAAACACCGGGGAGCTGTTTTTT. The chain has TRBV19 and TRBJ2-2, with a tentative D call TRBD2 (6 bases). Trimming left V 5 bases short and J 2 bases short, with 9 bases between. The CDR3 is 14 residues long. CDR1 is LNHDA, CDR2 SQIVND, per germline (reference sequence).

The chain links TRBV7-2 to TRBJ2-1, with 11 nucleotides matching TRBD1. CDR3 length: 16 residues. Germline CDR1 reads SGHTA; CDR2 reads FQGNSA. V gave up 5 bases and J gave up 4 bases; unmatched junction bases: 7. The CDR3 DNA reads as TGTGCCAGCAGCACTACTGGGACAGGGGGATACAATGAGCAGTTCTTC. Translating it yields CASSTTGTGGYNEQFF.

V and J are TRBV6-5 and TRBJ1-5; D uncertain. Germline loops: CDR1 MNHEY, CDR2 SVGAGI. The CDR3 length is 12 residues. V was cut by 4 bases and J by 8 bases, with 9 bases left in between. CDR3 in DNA: TGTGCCAGCAGTTCCCTTTCTGAGCCCCAGCATTTT. Translating gives CASSSLSEPQHF.

Only one count was recorded for this clone. This rearrangement joins TRBV19 to TRBJ1-3, with a possible D match to TRBD1 (5 bases). The CDR3 is 17 residues long. V was shortened by 7 bases and J by 3 bases, with 22 bases between the two germline ends. The germline gives CDR1 LNHDA, CDR2 SQIVND (reference sequence). The CDR3 reads CASTRTSQTSSGNTIYF. The CDR3 coding sequence is TGTGCCAGTACCAGGACATCGCAAACTTCGAGTGGAAACACCATATATTTT.

The chain joins TRBV5-1 to TRBJ1-1, with a tentative D call TRBD1 (6 bases). The V end lost 1 base, the J end lost 2 bases, and 12 bases lay between the germline ends. The CDR3 length is 15 residues. Germline lookup yields CDR1 SGHRS and CDR2 YFSETQ. CDR3 in amino acids: CASSLSVGTNTEAFF. CDR3 in DNA: TGCGCCAGCAGCTTGAGTGTAGGGACAAACACTGAAGCTTTCTTT.

The chain links TRBV18 to TRBJ2-3; possibly TRBD2 for D (6 bases). This CDR3 comprises 16 residues. Germline assignment: CDR1 KGHSH and CDR2 LQKENI. Trimming took 4 bases from V and 3 from J, leaving 17 bases between them. The CDR3 sequence is CASSLRLVGSTDTQYF. The CDR3 nucleotides are TGTGCCAGCTCACTACGACTAGTCGGGAGTACAGATACGCAGTATTTT.

The V call is TRBV6-6, the J call TRBJ1-2; D remains ambiguous. Trimming left V 10 bases short and J 6 bases short, with 9 bases between. The CDR3 spans 10 residues. Germline CDR1 and CDR2: MNHNY and SVGAGI (reference sequence). The DNA for the CDR3 is TGTGCCACCATTAGAGATGGCTACACCTTC. Protein sequence: CATIRDGYTF.

The CDR3: CASTPKATDTQYF. The CDR3 DNA is TGTGCCAGCACCCCTAAAGCCACAGATACGCAGTATTTT. The chain recombines TRBV19 with TRBJ2-3, with D unclear. V dropped 9 bases and J dropped 2 bases, with 12 bases sitting between them. CDR1 LNHDA and CDR2 SQIVND come from the germline V gene (reference sequence). This CDR3 is 13 amino acids long.

This clone was seen a few times. The rearrangement links TRBV5-1 to TRBJ1-1; D is unclear. Germline CDR1 reads SGHRS; CDR2 reads YFSETQ. V lost 3 bases, J lost 4 bases, and 13 bases lay in between. There are 14 residues in the CDR3. This CDR3 reads CASSSERGSTEAFF. In nucleotides, the CDR3 is TGCGCCAGCAGCTCCGAGAGAGGTAGCACTGAAGCTTTCTTT.

This clone showed up just once. The rearrangement links TRBV3-1 (or the pseudogene TRBV3-2) to TRBJ2-3, with D tentatively TRBD2 (6 bases). Trimming shortened V by 3 bases and J by 1 base, and 8 bases separated the two germline ends. Germline CDR1 is LGHDT and CDR2 is YNNKEL (reference sequence). There are 14 residues in the CDR3. The CDR3 region has the DNA TGTGCCAGCAGCCATTCGGGAGGCACAGATACGCAGTATTTT. Protein product: CASSHSGGTDTQYF.

This sequence joins TRBV3-1 (or the pseudogene TRBV3-2) and TRBJ2-1, with 8 positions matching TRBD2. CDR3 length: 15 residues. Trimming cost V 6 bases and J 0 bases; bases outside gene matches: 4. In germline, CDR1 is LGHDT, CDR2 YNNKEL (reference sequence). CDR3 in amino acids: CASRGSGSSYNEQFF. The CDR3 region has the DNA TGTGCCAGCAGAGGGAGCGGGAGCTCCTACAATGAGCAGTTCTTC.

This clone was found a few times. V and J are TRBV6-1 and TRBJ1-5, with D possibly TRBD1 on 6 matching bases. Trimming shortened V by 0 bases and J by 6 bases, and 9 bases separated the two germline ends. The CDR3 has 14 amino acids. Germline CDR1 is MNHNS and CDR2 is SASEGT. The chain's CDR3 is CASSEAGGAQPQHF. Here the CDR3 DNA reads TGTGCCAGCAGTGAAGCCGGGGGGGCTCAGCCCCAGCATTTT.

This chain links TRBV28 with TRBJ2-1; 7 bases line up with TRBD2. CDR1 is MDHEN and CDR2 is SYDVKM in the germline V gene. The junction had 5 bases not matched to a gene; V was cut back by 5 bases and J by 4 bases. The CDR3 contains 14 residues. CDR3 bases: TGTGCCAGCAGTCCCGGGACTAAATACAATGAGCAGTTCTTC. It specifies CASSPGTKYNEQFF.

The chain is built from TRBV21-1 and TRBJ2-5; the table's D gene call, TRBD2, was not cross checked with the DNA. TRBV21-1 has pseudogene status. The CDR3 contains 19 residues. CDR3: CASSVGQGKTSGIGETQYF. Written as DNA, the CDR3 is TGTGCCAGCAGCGTCGGACAGGGCAAGACTAGCGGGATAGGGGAGACCCAGTACTTC.

V and J are TRBV4-2 and TRBJ2-5, with 11 bases lining up with TRBD1. This CDR3 is 17 amino acids long. Per germline, CDR1 LGHNA and CDR2 YNFKEQ. The ends lost 5 bases at V and 1 base at J; junction bases unmatched: 9. The CDR3 DNA reads as TGTGCCAGCAGCGCCCTTTTAGGGACAGGGGGCCAAGAGACCCAGTACTTC. It is translated as CASSALLGTGGQETQYF.

V is TRBV4-2 and J is TRBJ2-4; 8 bases align to TRBD1. V lost 4 bases, J lost 9 bases, and 11 bases stayed unmatched. The CDR3 has 15 amino acids. The germline V gene encodes CDR1 LGHNA and CDR2 YNFKEQ. The chain's CDR3 is CASSPGGALTSIQYF. The CDR3 coding sequence is TGTGCCAGCAGCCCAGGGGGCGCCCTTACTAGCATTCAGTACTTC.

The CDR3 DNA is TGCGCCAGCAGCCAAGATCGAGGTACCTATGGCTACACCTTC. Its translation is CASSQDRGTYGYTF. The rearrangement joins TRBV4-3 to TRBJ1-2; D is unresolved. V gave up 0 bases and J gave up 4 bases, with 9 bases separating them. CDR3 length: 14 amino acids. Per germline, CDR1 LGHNA and CDR2 YSLEER.